This T cell receptor (beta chain) was obtained from a study of T cell repertoires in cytomegalovirus infection. Study background: In public TCR beta signatures, there were indications of both CMV infection and matching HLA type. Whole-study findings and limits: Summed frequency of shared TCR beta families picked out CMV carriers who also had the relevant HLA.

Germline V CDR1 and CDR2: MNHEY, SMNVEV (reference sequence). The V gene end was trimmed by 5 bases and the J gene end by 6 bases; junction bases not matched to a gene: 7. This CDR3 comprises 14 residues. TCRdb reprocessed the reads via MiXCR and lists one record per CDR3 protein. Of roughly 920,000 distinct CDR3 sequences in the sample, around 29% were seen once. Ten or more counts support this clonotype. The target antigen is unknown. The sequence was obtained from a human donor in good health (CMV status not recorded). Some clones in this sample may be carry-over from other donors' samples. This material consisted of cultured CD8+ T cells from PBMCs, taken from culture after CMV antigen stimulation. The rearrangement joins TRBV27 to TRBJ2-1, with TRBD1 matching over 7 bases. The DNA of the CDR3 is TGTGCCAGCAGTCTACGACAGGGCGGCAATGAGCAGTTCTTC. Residues: CASSLRQGGNEQFF.